This T cell receptor (beta chain) was captured in a study of shared T cell receptors in the human thymus. In this sample, this clone turned up once. The data were produced by immunoSEQ multiplex PCR, yet TCRdb's version contains in-frame clones alone and is incomplete. The sample holds hundreds of thousands of clones, 88% seen once. From germline, CDR1 is ENHRY and CDR2 SYGVKD. V lost 10 bases, J lost 3 bases, and 15 bases stayed unmatched. This CDR3 region has 15 residues. These same records also appear under a second study, on human thymus T cells. This second study says: Donors consisted of healthy Finnish infants (having corrective surgery for congenital heart defects). Repertoires sampled from thymus and blood appeared biased in V and J gene usage.

The sample taken for sequencing was thymocytes. The V and J genes are TRBV10-3 and TRBJ2-7, with 7 bases identical to TRBD2. The origin of this receptor is a boy under two years old with a congenital heart defect. CDR3 sequence: CATPHRDAGDYEQYF. The CDR3 coding sequence is TGTGCCACCCCTCACCGGGACGCGGGGGACTACGAGCAGTACTTC.